This T cell receptor (beta chain) was retrieved from a study of tumor-infiltrating lymphocytes in primary liver carcinoma. The overall study: Stage T1-T3 N0M0 tumors spanned about 4 to 11 cm. Samples returned roughly 3.5 to 7.5 million productive TCRbeta reads, a yield that was similar across tissue types.

Regarding this clonotype: Antigen: not known. At one end, the junction sequence differs from germline, possibly due to a read error.

Extraction also yielded germline DNA, while blood RNA was obtained from unsorted whole blood. This CDR3 contains 14 residues. Study-wide results and limits: Lesser overlap characterized tumor-adjacent and tumor-blood pairs relative to tumor region pairs.

Total RNA amounting to roughly 450 ng was the source from which TCR beta cDNA was made with a constant-region primer. Three nested multiplex PCR rounds, a slightly modified ARM-PCR method, built the TCR beta libraries. With TRBV1-TRBV30 forward primers and a C-beta reverse primer, the first two PCR rounds were run for roughly 10 cycles each. TCRdb re-derived calls from the multiplex PCR reads in MiXCR, one entry per CDR3 protein. The table lists under 200,000 distinct CDR3 sequences, almost 65% of them singletons. The TCR sequence derives from a woman aged 60 to 75 with primary liver carcinoma and hepatitis B virus infection. V usage is TRBV12-3 or TRBV12-4 and J usage is TRBJ2-5, with no clear D. The sample taken for sequencing was peripheral blood. In DNA form, the CDR3 reads TGTGCCAGCAGTTTAGAGACCTCTCAGGAGACCCAATACTTC. This encodes CASSLETSQETQYF.